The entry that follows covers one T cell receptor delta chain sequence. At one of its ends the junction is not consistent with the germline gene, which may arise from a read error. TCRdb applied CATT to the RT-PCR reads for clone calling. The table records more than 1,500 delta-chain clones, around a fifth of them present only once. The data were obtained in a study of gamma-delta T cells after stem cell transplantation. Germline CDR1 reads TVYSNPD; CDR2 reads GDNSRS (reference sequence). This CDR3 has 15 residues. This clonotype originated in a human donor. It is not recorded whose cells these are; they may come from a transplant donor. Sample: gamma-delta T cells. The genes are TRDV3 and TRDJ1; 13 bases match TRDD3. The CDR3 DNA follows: TGCGCCTTGTCCGACTGGGGGATACGCGCCGATAAACTCATCTTT. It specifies CALSDWGIRADKLIF.